This TCR beta chain derives from a study of blood T cell repertoires in COVID-19. The wider study: The origin of the acute and convalescent COVID-19 samples was the United States, Italy and Spain. From T cells, B-cell-depleted T cells, or PBMCs came the material, which was cDNA or gDNA.

Germline CDR1 GTSNPN, CDR2 SVGIG (reference sequence). V lost 0 bases to trimming and J lost 7 bases; unmatched junction nucleotides: 4. This CDR3 region has 15 residues. Some clones are missing from TCRdb's copy, which holds only in-frame ones; the method was immunoSEQ multiplex PCR. Of roughly 100,000 clones detected, about four fifths appear once; the ten largest clones hold roughly 10%. This clone was picked up one time. Specimen: peripheral blood. This receptor was obtained from a woman aged 70 to 79 with acute or convalescent COVID-19. The rearrangement links TRBV30 to TRBJ1-6, with 9 bases identical to TRBD1. Written as DNA, the CDR3 is TGTGCCTGGAGTGTACGGGGACAGGGAAATTCACCCCTCCACTTT. Residues: CAWSVRGQGNSPLHF.